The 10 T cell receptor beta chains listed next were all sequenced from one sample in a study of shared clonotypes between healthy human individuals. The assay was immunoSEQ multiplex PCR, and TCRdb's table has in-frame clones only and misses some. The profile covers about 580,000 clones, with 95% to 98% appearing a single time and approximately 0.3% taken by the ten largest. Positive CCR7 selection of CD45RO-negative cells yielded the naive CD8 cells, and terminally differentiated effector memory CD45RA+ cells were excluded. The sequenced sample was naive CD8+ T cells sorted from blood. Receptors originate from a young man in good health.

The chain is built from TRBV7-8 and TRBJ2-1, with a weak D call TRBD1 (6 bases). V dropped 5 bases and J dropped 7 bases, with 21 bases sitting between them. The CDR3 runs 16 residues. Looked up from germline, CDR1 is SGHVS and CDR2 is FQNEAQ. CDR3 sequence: CASSAYRVRAFNEQFF. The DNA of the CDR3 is TGTGCCAGCAGCGCGTACAGGGTGCGGGCCTTTAATGAGCAGTTCTTC. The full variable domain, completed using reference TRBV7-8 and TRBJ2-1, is GAGVSQSPRYKVAKRGQDVALRCDPISGHVSLFWYQQALGQGPEFLTYFQNEAQLDKSGLPSDRFFAERPEGSVSTLKIQRTQQEDSAVYLCASSAYRVRAFNEQFFGPGTRLTVL.

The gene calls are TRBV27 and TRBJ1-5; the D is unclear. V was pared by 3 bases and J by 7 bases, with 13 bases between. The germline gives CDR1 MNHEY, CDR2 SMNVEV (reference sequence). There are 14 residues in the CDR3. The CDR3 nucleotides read TGTGCCAGCAGTTTGGAGAGATCTCAACAGCCCCAGCATTTT. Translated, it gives CASSLERSQQPQHF.

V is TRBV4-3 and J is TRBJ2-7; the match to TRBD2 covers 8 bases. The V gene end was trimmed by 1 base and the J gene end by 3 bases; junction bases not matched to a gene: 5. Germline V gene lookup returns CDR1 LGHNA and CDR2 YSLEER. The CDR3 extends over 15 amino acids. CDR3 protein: CASSQGAGEDYEQYF. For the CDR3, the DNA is TGCGCCAGCAGCCAAGGAGCGGGGGAGGACTACGAGCAGTACTTC.

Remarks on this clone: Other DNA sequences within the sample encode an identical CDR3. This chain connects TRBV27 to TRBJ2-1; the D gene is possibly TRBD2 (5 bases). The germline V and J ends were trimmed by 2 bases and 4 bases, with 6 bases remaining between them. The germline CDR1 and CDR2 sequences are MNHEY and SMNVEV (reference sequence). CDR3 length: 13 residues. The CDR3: CASSLGGYNEQFF. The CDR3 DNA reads TGTGCCAGCAGTTTAGGAGGATACAATGAGCAGTTCTTC.

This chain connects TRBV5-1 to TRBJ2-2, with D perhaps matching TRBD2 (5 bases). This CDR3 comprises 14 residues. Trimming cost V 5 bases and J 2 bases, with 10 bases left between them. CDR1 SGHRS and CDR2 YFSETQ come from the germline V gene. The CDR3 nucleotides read TGCGCCAGCAGTGAGCGGCGAAACACCGGGGAGCTGTTTTTT. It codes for CASSERRNTGELFF.

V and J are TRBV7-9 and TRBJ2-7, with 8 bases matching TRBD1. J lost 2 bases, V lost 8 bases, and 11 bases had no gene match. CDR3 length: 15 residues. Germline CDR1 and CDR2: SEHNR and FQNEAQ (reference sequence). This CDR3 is CASGVSGTGTYEQYF. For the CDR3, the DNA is TGTGCCAGCGGGGTATCCGGGACAGGTACCTACGAGCAGTACTTC.

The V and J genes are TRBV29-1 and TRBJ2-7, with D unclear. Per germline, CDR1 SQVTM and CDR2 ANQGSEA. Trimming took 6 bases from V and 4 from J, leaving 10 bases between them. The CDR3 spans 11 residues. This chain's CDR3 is CSVPQGYEQYF. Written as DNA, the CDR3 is TGCAGCGTCCCTCAAGGGTACGAGCAGTACTTC.

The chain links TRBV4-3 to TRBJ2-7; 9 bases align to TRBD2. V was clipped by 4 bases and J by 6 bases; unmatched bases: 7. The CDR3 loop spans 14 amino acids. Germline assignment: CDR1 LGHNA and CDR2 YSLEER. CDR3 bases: TGCGCCAGCAGCCTTAGCGGGAGCTTAAGCGAGCAGTACTTC. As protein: CASSLSGSLSEQYF.

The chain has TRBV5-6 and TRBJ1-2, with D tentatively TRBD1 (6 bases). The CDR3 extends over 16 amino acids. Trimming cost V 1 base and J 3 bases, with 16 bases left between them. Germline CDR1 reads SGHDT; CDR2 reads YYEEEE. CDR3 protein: CASSLREAGEDYGYTF. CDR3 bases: TGTGCCAGCAGCTTGCGAGAAGCAGGGGAGGACTATGGCTACACCTTC.

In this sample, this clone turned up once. Here the CDR3 reads CSVAASGSYEQYF. The CDR3 DNA is TGCAGCGTTGCGGCTAGCGGATCCTACGAGCAGTACTTC. The gene calls are TRBV29-1 and TRBJ2-7; 7 positions agree with TRBD2. Germline values: CDR1 SQVTM, CDR2 ANQGSEA. Trimming removed 4 bases from V and 1 base from J; junction bases left unmatched: 4. This CDR3 has 13 amino acids.